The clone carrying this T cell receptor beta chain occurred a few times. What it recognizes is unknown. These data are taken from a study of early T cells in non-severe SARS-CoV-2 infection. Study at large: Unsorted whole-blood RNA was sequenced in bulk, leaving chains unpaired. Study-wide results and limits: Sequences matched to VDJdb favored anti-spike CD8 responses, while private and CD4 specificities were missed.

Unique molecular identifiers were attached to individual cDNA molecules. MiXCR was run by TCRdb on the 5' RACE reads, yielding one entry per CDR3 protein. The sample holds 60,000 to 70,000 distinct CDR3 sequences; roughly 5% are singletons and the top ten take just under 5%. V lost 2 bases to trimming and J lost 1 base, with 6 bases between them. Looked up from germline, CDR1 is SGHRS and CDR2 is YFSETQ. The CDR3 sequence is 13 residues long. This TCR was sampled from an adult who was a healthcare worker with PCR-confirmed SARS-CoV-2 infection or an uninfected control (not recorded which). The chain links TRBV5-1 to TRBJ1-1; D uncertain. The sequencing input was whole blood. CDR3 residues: CASSFGPNTEAFF. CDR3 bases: TGCGCCAGCAGCTTTGGGCCGAACACTGAAGCTTTCTTT.